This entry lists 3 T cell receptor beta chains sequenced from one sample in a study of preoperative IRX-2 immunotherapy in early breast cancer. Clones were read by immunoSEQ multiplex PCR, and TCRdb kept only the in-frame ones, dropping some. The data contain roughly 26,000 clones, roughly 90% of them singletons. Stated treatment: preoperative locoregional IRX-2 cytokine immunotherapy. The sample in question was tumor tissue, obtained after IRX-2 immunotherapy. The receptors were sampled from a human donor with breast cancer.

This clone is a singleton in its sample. CDR3: CASSKPSTGGATDTQYF. CDR3 DNA: TGTGCCAGCAGCAAACCTTCGACAGGGGGCGCGACAGATACGCAGTATTTT. This chain links TRBV21-1 with TRBJ2-3; the table calls TRBD1, which could not be checked here. TRBV21-1 is tagged as a pseudogene. The CDR3 has 17 amino acids.

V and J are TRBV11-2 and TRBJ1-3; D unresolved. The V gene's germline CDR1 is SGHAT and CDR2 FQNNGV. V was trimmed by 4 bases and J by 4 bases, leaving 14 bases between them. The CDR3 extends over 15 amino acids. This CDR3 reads CASSSLMYGGNTIYF. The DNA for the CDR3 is TGTGCCAGCAGCTCGCTGATGTACGGGGGAAACACCATATATTTT. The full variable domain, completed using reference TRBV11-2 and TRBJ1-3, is EAGVAQSPRYKIIEKRQSVAFWCNPISGHATLYWYQQILGQGPKLLIQFQNNGVVDDSQLPKDRFSAERLKGVDSTLKIQPAKLEDSAVYLCASSSLMYGGNTIYFGEGSWLTVV.

Written as DNA, the CDR3 is TGTGCCAGCAGCCGGTTAGCGGGCTTCTACAATGAGCAGTTCTTC. It specifies CASSRLAGFYNEQFF. This chain connects TRBV2 to TRBJ2-1; 7 bases fit TRBD2. Looked up from germline, CDR1 is SNHLY and CDR2 is FYNNEI. This CDR3 is 15 amino acids long. V lost 6 bases and J lost 3; bases outside the gene matches: 8.